The 7 T cell receptor beta chains below were found in one sample sequenced in a study of blood T cells in healthy people across ages. For the second PCR, which ran for about 6 to 11 cycles, a sample-barcoded 5' primer and a J-beta primer mix were used. TCRdb ran MiXCR on the 5' RACE reads and lists one entry per CDR3 protein. The repertoire holds 500,000 to 600,000 distinct CDR3 sequences, approximately 27% seen once, with 18% in the top ten. Sequences were obtained from blood. The receptors here all came from a woman aged 70 to 79 in good health.

This clonotype was seen only a few times. The gene calls are TRBV7-2 and TRBJ2-3; TRBD2 aligns across 8 bases. CDR1 SGHTA and CDR2 FQGNSA come from the germline V gene. Unmatched junction bases numbered 13, after V lost 2 bases and J lost 6 bases. The CDR3 has 17 residues. The DNA of the CDR3 is TGTGCCAGCAGCTTACGAGGCCTAGCGGGTTTTGTGGATACGCAGTATTTT. It specifies CASSLRGLAGFVDTQYF.

The chain employs TRBV7-2 and TRBJ1-5; D remains ambiguous. The CDR3 is 16 amino acids. Germline CDR1 is SGHTA and CDR2 is FQGNSA. V was shortened by 1 base and J by 0 bases, with 10 bases between the two germline ends. In nucleotides, the CDR3 is TGTGCCAGCAGCTTAGATGCGTGGAATAGCAATCAGCCCCAGCATTTT. This translates into CASSLDAWNSNQPQHF.

The chain carries TRBV6-1 and TRBJ2-2, with TRBD2 matching 7 bases. The CDR3 has 13 residues. The V and J ends lost 6 bases and 4 bases, in that order; junction bases with no gene match: 2. Germline V gene lookup returns CDR1 MNHNS and CDR2 SASEGT. The CDR3 reads CASRTSLTGELFF. CDR3 DNA: TGTGCCAGCAGGACTAGCCTCACCGGGGAGCTGTTTTTT.

This clonotype has just a few counts. V and J are TRBV6-4 and TRBJ1-2; D is unclear. Germline-derived CDR1 and CDR2 are MRHNA and SNTAGT. This CDR3 region has 11 residues. The ends were cut back, 2 bases at V and 3 bases at J, with 1 base in the middle. The CDR3 coding sequence is TGTGCCAGCAGTGACCACTATGGCTACACCTTC. Translation gives CASSDHYGYTF.

This clonotype was observed a few times. This chain links TRBV5-4 with TRBJ2-2; D may be TRBD1 or TRBD2 (6 bases each). Trimming shortened V by 4 bases and J by 3 bases, and 16 bases separated the two germline ends. CDR1 SGHNT and CDR2 YYREEE come from the germline V gene (reference sequence). There are 16 residues in the CDR3. CDR3 in amino acids: CASSLGGRGHTGELFF. CDR3 in DNA: TGTGCCAGCAGCCTGGGAGGCAGGGGACACACCGGGGAGCTGTTTTTT. Filled out from reference TRBV5-4 and TRBJ2-2, the complete variable domain reads ETGVTQSPTHLIKTRGQQVTLRCSSQSGHNTVSWYQQALGQGPQFIFQYYREEENGRGNFPPRFSGLQFPNYSSELNVNALELDDSALYLCASSLGGRGHTGELFFGEGSRLTVL.

The CDR3 nucleotides read TGTGCCAGCACCCAGGGGGGAGTACCATTGGAGCAGTACTTC. Translation: CASTQGGVPLEQYF. This chain uses TRBV11-1 with TRBJ2-7; TRBD1 is a possible D gene (7 bases). The CDR3 covers 14 residues. CDR1 SGHAT and CDR2 FQDESV come from the germline V gene (reference sequence). Trimming removed 7 bases at V and 7 bases at J, with 20 bases between.

The J gene is TRBJ2-5, the V gene TRBV29-1; the D gene is possibly TRBD2 (5 bases). The DNA end lines up better with TRBJ2-7; the J call may be wrong. CDR3 size: 13 residues. Germline V lookup: CDR1 SQVTM, CDR2 ANQGSEA. CDR3 nucleotide sequence: TGCAGCGTTGAGTCACTAGGATCCTACGAGCAGTACTTC. Its translation is CSVESLGSYEQYF.